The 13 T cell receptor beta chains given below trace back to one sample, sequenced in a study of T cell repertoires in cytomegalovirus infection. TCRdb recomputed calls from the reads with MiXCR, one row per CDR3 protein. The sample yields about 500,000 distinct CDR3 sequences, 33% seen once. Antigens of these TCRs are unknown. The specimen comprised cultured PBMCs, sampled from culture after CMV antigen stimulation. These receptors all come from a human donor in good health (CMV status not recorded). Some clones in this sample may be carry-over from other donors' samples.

CDR3 region: CASSGGQASTEAFF. DNA of the CDR3: TGTGCCAGCAGCGGGGGACAGGCTAGCACTGAAGCTTTCTTT. The rearrangement uses TRBV7-2 and TRBJ1-1, with TRBD1 matching 8 bases. Germline CDR1 reads SGHTA; CDR2 reads FQGNSA. The CDR3 is 14 residues long. With V trimmed by 5 bases and J by 4 bases, 6 bases remained unmatched. The whole variable domain, filled in from reference TRBV7-2 and TRBJ1-1, reads GAGVSQSPSNKVTEKGKDVELRCDPISGHTALYWYRQSLGQGLEFLIYFQGNSAPDKSGLPSDRFSAERTGGSVSTLTIQRTQQEDSAVYLCASSGGQASTEAFFGQGTRLTVV.

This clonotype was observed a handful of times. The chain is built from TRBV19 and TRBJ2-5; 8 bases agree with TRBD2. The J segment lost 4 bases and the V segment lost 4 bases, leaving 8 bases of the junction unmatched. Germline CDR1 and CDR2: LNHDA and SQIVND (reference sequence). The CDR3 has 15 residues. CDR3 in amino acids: CASSTTWTSRETQYF. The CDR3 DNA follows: TGTGCCAGTAGTACTACGTGGACTAGCCGAGAGACCCAGTACTTC.

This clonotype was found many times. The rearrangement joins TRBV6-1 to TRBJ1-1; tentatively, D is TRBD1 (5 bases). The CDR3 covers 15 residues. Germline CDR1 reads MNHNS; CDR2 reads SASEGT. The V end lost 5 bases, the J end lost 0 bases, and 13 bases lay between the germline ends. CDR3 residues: CASSPRGPLNTEAFF. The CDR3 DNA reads TGTGCCAGCAGTCCCCGGGGCCCTTTGAACACTGAAGCTTTCTTT.

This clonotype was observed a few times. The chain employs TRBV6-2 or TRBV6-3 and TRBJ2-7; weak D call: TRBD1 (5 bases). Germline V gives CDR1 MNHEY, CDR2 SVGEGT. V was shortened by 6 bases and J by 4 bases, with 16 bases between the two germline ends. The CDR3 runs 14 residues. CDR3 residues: CASRRQGLGYEQYF. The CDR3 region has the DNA TGTGCCAGCAGACGGCAGGGATTAGGATACGAGCAGTACTTC.

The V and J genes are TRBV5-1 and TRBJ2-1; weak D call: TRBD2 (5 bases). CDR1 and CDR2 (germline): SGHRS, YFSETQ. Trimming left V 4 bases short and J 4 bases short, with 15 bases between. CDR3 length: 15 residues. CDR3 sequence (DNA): TGCGCCAGCAGCCCTACTAGTAGGGCTTACAATGAGCAGTTCTTC. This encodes CASSPTSRAYNEQFF.

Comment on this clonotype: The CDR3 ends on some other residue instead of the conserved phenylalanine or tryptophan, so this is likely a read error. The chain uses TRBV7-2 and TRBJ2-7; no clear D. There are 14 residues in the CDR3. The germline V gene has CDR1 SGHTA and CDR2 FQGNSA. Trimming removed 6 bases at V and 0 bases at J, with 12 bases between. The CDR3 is CASSPTRDSYEQYC. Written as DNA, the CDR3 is TGTGCCAGCAGTCCAACTCGAGACTCCTACGAGCAGTACTGC.

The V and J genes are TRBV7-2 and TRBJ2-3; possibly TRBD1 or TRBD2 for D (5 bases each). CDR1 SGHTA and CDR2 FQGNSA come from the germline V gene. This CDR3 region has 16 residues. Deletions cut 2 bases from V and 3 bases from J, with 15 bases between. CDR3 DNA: TGTGCCAGCAGCTTAACGAGGGGTGTGGGTACAGATACGCAGTATTTT. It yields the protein CASSLTRGVGTDTQYF.

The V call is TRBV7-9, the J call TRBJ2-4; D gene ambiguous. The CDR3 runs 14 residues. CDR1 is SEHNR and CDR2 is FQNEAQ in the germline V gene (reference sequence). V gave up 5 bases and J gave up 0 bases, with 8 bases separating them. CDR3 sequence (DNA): TGTGCCAGCAGCCCCCCGATAGCCAAAAACATTCAGTACTTC. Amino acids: CASSPPIAKNIQYF.

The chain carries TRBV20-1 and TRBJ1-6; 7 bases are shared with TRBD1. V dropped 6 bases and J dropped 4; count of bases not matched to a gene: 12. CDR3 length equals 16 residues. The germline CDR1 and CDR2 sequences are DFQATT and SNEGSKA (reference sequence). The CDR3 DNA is TGCAGTGCGATCACAGGCCAGGGGGGGTATAATTCACCCCTCCACTTT. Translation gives CSAITGQGGYNSPLHF.

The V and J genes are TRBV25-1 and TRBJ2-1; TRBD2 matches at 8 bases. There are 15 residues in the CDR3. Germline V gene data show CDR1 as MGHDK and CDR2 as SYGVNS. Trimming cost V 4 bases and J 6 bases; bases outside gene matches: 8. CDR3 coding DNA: TGTGCCAGCAGTGGAACTAGCGGCCCGGGCAATGAGCAGTTCTTC. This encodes CASSGTSGPGNEQFF.

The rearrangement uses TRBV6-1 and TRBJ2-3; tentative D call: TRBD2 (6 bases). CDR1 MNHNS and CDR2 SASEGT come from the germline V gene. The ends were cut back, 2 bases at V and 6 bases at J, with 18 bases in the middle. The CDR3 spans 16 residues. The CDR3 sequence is CASSERSGPADDTQYF. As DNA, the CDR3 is TGTGCCAGCAGTGAACGAAGCGGGCCCGCTGATGATACGCAGTATTTT.

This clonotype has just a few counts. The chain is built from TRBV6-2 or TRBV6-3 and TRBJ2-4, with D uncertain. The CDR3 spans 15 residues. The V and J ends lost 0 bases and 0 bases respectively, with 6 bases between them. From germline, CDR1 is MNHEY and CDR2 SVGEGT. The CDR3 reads CASSYSSAAKNIQYF. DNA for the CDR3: TGTGCCAGCAGTTACTCGAGTGCAGCCAAAAACATTCAGTACTTC.

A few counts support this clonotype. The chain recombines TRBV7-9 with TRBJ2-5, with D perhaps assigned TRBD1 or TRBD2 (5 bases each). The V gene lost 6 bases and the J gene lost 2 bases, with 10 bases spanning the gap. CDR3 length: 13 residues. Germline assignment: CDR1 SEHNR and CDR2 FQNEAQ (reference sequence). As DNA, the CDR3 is TGTGCCAGCAGGATGGGACCGCAAGAGACCCAGTACTTC. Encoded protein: CASRMGPQETQYF.